This T cell receptor (beta chain) was found in a study of radiation and T cells in renal cell carcinoma. Described time point: blood 4 weeks post-SBRT, at nephrectomy. Sample treatment: 15 Gy SBRT to primary tumor, nephrectomy 4 weeks later. Sequencing was performed with immunoSEQ multiplex PCR; in TCRdb, only in-frame clones are kept and a portion is missing. Among approximately 70,000 clones listed, more than 60% were seen once. Trimming cost V 3 bases and J 5 bases; bases outside gene matches: 12. This CDR3 comprises 17 residues. Looked up from germline, CDR1 is SGHRS and CDR2 is YFSETQ. The sequence derives from a man aged 55 to 70 with renal cell carcinoma. The sample in question was blood, obtained from a patient whose treatment included radiotherapy and nephrectomy. V usage is TRBV5-1 and J usage is TRBJ2-1; 9 nucleotides align to TRBD2. The CDR3 DNA is TGCGCCAGCAGCTCCCGCCCCCTAGCGGGGTTGAACAATGAGCAGTTCTTC. The encoded protein is CASSSRPLAGLNNEQFF.